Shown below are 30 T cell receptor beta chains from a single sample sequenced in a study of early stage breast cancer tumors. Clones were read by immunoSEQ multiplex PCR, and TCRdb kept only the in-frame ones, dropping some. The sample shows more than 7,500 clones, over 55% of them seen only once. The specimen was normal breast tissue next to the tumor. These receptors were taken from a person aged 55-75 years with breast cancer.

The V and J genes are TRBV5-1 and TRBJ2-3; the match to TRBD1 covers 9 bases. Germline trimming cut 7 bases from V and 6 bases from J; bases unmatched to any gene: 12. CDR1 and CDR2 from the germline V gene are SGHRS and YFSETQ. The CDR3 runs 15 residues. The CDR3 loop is CASAPTGQGGDTQYF. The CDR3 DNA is TGCGCCAGCGCACCGACGGGACAGGGAGGCGATACGCAGTATTTT.

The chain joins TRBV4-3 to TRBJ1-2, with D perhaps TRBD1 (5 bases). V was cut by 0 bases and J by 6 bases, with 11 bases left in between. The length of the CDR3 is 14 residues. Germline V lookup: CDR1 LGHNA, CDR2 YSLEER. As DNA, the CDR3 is TGCGCCAGCAGCCAAGATTTGGGGGGAGATGGCTACACCTTC. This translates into CASSQDLGGDGYTF.

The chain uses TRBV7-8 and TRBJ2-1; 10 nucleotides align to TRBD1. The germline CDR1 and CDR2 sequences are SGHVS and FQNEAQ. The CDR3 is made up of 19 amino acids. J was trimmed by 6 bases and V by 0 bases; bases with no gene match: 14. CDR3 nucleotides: TGTGCCAGCAGCTTAGCGCTCGGGCCGGGACAGGGGTCGGGCAATGAGCAGTTCTTC. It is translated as CASSLALGPGQGSGNEQFF.

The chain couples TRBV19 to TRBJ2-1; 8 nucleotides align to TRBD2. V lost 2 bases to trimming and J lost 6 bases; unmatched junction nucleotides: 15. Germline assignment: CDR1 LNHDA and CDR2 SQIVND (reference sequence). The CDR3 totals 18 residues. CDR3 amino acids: CASSIRTGSGKGANEQFF. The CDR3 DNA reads TGTGCCAGTAGTATAAGGACGGGTAGCGGGAAAGGGGCCAATGAGCAGTTCTTC.

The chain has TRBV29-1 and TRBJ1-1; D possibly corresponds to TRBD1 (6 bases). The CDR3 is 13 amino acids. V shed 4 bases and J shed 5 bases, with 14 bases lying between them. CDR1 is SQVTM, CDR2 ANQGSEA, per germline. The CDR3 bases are TGCAGCGTTGGAGGGGGATCATTGACTGAAGCTTTCTTT. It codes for CSVGGGSLTEAFF.

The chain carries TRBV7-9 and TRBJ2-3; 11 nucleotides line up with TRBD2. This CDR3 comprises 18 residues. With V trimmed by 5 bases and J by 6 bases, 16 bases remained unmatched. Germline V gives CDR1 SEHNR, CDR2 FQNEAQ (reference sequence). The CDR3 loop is CASSQTYSGREGADTQYF. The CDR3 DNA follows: TGTGCCAGCAGCCAAACCTATAGCGGGAGGGAAGGTGCGGATACGCAGTATTTT. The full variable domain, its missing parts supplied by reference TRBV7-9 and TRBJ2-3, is DTGVSQNPRHKITKRGQNVTFRCDPISEHNRLYWYRQTLGQGPEFLTYFQNEAQLEKSRLLSDRFSAERPKGSFSTLEIQRTEQGDSAMYLCASSQTYSGREGADTQYFGPGTRLTVL.

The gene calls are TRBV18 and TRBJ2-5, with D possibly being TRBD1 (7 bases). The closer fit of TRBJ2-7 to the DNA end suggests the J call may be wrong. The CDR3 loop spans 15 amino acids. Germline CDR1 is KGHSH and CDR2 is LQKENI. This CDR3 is CASSQRQGGESEQYF. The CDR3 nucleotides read TGTGCCAGCTCACAAAGACAGGGAGGCGAAAGCGAGCAGTACTTC.

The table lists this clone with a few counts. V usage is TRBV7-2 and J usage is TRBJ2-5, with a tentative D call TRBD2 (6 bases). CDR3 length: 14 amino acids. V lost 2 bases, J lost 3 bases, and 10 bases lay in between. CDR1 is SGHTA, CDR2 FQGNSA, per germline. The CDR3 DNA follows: TGTGCCAGCAGCTTACGTTTAGCGGAAGAGACCCAGTACTTC. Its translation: CASSLRLAEETQYF.

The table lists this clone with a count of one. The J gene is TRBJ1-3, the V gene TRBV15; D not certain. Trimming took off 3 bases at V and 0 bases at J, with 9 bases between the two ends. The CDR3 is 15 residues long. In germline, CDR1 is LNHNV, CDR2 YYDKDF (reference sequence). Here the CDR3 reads CATSSLDGSGNTIYF. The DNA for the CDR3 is TGTGCCACCAGCAGCCTAGATGGCTCTGGAAACACCATATATTTT.

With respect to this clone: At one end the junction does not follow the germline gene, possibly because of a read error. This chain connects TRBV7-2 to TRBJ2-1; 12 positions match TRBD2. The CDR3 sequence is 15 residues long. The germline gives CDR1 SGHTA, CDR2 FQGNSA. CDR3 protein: CASSLAGGPYNEQFF. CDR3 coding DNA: TGTGCCAGCAGCCTAGCGGGAGGGCCCTACAATGAGCAGTTCTTC.

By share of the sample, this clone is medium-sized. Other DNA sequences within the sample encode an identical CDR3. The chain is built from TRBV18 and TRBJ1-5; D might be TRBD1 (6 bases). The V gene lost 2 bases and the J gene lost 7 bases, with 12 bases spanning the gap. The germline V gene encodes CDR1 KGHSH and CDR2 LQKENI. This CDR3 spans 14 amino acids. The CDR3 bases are TGTGCCAGCTCACCAGGACAGATGGGCCAGCCCCAGCATTTT. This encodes CASSPGQMGQPQHF. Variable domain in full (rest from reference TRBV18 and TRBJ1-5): NAGVMQNPRHLVRRRGQEARLRCSPMKGHSHVYWYRQLPEEGLKFMVYLQKENIIDESGMPKERFSAEFPKEGPSILRIQQVVRGDSAAYFCASSPGQMGQPQHFGDGTRLSIL.

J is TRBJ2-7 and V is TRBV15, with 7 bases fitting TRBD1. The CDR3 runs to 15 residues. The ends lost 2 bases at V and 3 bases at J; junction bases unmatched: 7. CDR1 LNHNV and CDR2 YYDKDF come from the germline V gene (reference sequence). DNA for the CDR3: TGTGCCACCAGCAGATCCGGACAGGCCGACTACGAGCAGTACTTC. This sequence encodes CATSRSGQADYEQYF.

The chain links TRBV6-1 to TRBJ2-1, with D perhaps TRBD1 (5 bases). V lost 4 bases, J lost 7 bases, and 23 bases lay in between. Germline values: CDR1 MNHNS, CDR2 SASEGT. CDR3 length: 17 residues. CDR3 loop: CASSGSAGQGGKNEQFF. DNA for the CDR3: TGTGCCAGCAGTGGATCCGCCGGGCAGGGTGGGAAGAATGAGCAGTTCTTC.

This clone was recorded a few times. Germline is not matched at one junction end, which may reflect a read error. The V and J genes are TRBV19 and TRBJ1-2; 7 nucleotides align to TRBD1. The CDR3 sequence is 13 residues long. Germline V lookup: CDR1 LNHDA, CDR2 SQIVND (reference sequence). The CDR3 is CASSMGQIYDYTF. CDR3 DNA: TGTGCCAGTAGTATGGGACAGATATATGACTACACCTTC.

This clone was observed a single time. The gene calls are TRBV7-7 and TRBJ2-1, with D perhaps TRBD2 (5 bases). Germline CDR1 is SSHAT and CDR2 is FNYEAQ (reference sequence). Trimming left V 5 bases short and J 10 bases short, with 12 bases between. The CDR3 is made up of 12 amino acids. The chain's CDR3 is CASSRRIREQFF. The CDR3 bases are TGTGCCAGCAGCCGGAGGATCCGGGAGCAGTTCTTC.

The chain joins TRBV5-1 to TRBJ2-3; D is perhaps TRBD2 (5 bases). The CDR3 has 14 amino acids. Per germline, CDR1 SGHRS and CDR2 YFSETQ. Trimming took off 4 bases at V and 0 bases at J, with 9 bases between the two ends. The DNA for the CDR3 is TGCGCCAGCAGCCAACGGACTAGCACAGATACGCAGTATTTT. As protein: CASSQRTSTDTQYF.

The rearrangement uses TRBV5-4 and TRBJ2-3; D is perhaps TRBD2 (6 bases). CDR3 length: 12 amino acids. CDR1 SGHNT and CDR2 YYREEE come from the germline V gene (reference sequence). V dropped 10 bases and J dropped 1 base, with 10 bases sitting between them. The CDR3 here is CAGGGGTDTQYF. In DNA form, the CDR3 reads TGTGCCGGTGGAGGGGGCACAGATACGCAGTATTTT.

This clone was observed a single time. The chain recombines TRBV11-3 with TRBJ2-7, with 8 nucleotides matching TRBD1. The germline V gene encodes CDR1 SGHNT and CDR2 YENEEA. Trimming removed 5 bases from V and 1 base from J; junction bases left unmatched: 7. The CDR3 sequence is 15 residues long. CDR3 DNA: TGTGCCAGCAGCCCAGCCGGGACAGGATCCTACGAGCAGTACTTC. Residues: CASSPAGTGSYEQYF. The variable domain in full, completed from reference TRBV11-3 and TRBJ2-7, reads EAGVVQSPRYKIIEKKQPVAFWCNPISGHNTLYWYLQNLGQGPELLIRYENEEAVDDSQLPKDRFSAERLKGVDSTLKIQPAELGDSAVYLCASSPAGTGSYEQYFGPGTRLTVT.

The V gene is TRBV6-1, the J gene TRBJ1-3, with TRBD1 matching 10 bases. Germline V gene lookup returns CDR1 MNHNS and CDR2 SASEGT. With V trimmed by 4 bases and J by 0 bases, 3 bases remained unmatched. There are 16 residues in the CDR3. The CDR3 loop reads CASSARTGGSGNTIYF. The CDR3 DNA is TGTGCCAGCAGTGCCCGGACAGGGGGCTCTGGAAACACCATATATTTT.

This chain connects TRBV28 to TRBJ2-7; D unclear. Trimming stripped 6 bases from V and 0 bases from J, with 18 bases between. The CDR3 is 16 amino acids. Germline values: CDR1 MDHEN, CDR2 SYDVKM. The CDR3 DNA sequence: TGTGCCAGCAGCCCCGATCGCAGGCCCCACTCCTACGAGCAGTACTTC. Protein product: CASSPDRRPHSYEQYF.

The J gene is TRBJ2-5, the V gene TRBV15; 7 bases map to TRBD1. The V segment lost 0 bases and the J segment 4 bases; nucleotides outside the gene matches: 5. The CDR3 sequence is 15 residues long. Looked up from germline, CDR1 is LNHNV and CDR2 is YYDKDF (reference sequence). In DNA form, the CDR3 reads TGTGCCACCAGCAGAGACAAGACAGGGTCAGAGACCCAGTACTTC. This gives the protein CATSRDKTGSETQYF. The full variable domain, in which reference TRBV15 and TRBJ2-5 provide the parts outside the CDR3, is DAMVIQNPRYQVTQFGKPVTLSCSQTLNHNVMYWYQQKSSQAPKLLFHYYDKDFNNEADTPDNFQSRRPNTSFCFLDIRSPGLGDTAMYLCATSRDKTGSETQYFGPGTRLLVL.

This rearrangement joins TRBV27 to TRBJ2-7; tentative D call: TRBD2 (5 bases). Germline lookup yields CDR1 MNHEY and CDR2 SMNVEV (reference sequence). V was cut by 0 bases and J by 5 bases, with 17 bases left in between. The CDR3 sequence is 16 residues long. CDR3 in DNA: TGTGCCAGCAGTTTATCGGGCCGGGATTGGGTCCACGAGCAGTACTTC. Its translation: CASSLSGRDWVHEQYF.

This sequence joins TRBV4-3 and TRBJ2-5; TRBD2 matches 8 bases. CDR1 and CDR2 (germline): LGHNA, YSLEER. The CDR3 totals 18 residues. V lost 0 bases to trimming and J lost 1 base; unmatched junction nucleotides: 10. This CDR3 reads CASSQDLPSGLLQETQYF. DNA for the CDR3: TGCGCCAGCAGCCAAGACCTTCCTAGCGGGCTACTCCAAGAGACCCAGTACTTC.

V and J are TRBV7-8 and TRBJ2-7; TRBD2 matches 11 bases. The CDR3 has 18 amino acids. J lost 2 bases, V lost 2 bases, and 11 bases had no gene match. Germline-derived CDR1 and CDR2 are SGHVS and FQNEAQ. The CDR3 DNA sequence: TGTGCCAGCAGCTTAACTAGCGGGAGCCTAGACCGCACCTACGAGCAGTACTTC. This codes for CASSLTSGSLDRTYEQYF.

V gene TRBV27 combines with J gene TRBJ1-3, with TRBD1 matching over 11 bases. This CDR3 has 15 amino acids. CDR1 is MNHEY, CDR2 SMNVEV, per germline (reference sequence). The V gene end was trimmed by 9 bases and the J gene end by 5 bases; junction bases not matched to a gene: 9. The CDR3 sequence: CARGDRGKSRNTIYF. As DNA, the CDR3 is TGTGCCAGGGGGGACAGGGGGAAGTCTAGAAACACCATATATTTT.

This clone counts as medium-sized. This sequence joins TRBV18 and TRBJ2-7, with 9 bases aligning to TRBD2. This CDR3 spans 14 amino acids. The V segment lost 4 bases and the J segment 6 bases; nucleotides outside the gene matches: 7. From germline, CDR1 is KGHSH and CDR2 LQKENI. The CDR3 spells CASSRSSGEGEQYF. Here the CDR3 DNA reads TGTGCCAGCTCACGGTCTAGCGGGGAAGGCGAGCAGTACTTC.

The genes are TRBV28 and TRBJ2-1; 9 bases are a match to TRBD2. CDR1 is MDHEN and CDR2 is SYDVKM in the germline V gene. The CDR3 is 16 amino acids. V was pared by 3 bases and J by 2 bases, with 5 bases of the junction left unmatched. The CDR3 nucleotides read TGTGCCAGCAGTTTGGCTAGCGGGGACCCCTACAATGAGCAGTTCTTC. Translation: CASSLASGDPYNEQFF.

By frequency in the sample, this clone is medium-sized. This chain's CDR3 is CASSVEGGRRYEQYF. The CDR3 DNA sequence: TGTGCCAGCAGCGTAGAAGGCGGGAGGAGGTACGAGCAGTACTTC. The chain joins TRBV9 to TRBJ2-7; 8 positions agree with TRBD2. After removal of 0 bases from V and 4 bases from J, the junction contained 6 bases not matched to a gene. The CDR3 length is 15 residues. Germline values: CDR1 SGDLS, CDR2 YYNGEE.

The CDR3 coding sequence is TGTGCCAGCAGACAGGGCAGGGGGACAGATACGCAGTATTTT. Protein product: CASRQGRGTDTQYF. The chain employs TRBV6-5 and TRBJ2-3; 7 bases fit TRBD1. From germline, CDR1 is MNHEY and CDR2 SVGAGI. The CDR3 has 14 amino acids. V shed 6 bases, J shed 3 bases, and the junction held 6 bases outside the gene matches.

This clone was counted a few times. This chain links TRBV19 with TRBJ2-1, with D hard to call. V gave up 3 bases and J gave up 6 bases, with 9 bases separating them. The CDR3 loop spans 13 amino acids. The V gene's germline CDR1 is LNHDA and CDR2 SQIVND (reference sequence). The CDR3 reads CASSIALANEQFF. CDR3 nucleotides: TGTGCCAGTAGTATTGCATTGGCCAATGAGCAGTTCTTC.